The rows below give T cell receptor beta chains drawn from one sample of a study of technical replicates of blood from a handful of donors. The assay was immunoSEQ multiplex PCR, and TCRdb's table has in-frame clones only and misses some. Here the sample spans about 93,000 clones, 95% being singletons. The source material was T cells isolated from PBMCs. Source of these receptors: a human donor in good health. CDR3s include the opening cysteine and the closing phenylalanine or tryptophan. Each record gives: CDR3 protein, CDR3 DNA, J gene, D gene, clone size, V gene. A D gene is named only where the DNA matches it firmly. Size is stated for part of the rows, as once, few or many counts, or as a class when the clone is expanded.

cdr3_aa: CASRGRAEQFF
cdr3_nt: TGTGCCAGCAGGGGGCGAGCTGAGCAGTTCTTC
j_call: TRBJ2-1
d_call: -
clone_size: once
v_call: TRBV6-1

cdr3_aa: CASSLGSLARVNEQYF
cdr3_nt: TGCGCCAGCAGCTTGGGATCTCTAGCGAGGGTCAACGAGCAGTACTTC
j_call: TRBJ2-7
d_call: -
clone_size: -
v_call: TRBV5-1

cdr3_aa: CSVDNRQGAHTEAFF
cdr3_nt: TGCAGCGTTGATAACAGACAGGGGGCGCACACTGAAGCTTTCTTT
j_call: TRBJ1-1
d_call: TRBD1
clone_size: -
v_call: TRBV29-1

cdr3_aa: CASSLLGAGGGELFF
cdr3_nt: TGTGCCAGCAGTTTACTCGGAGCCGGGGGCGGGGAGCTGTTTTTT
j_call: TRBJ2-2
d_call: -
clone_size: -
v_call: TRBV28

cdr3_aa: CASSELGGGGYTF
cdr3_nt: TGTGCCAGCAGTGAGTTGGGAGGCGGTGGCTACACCTTC
j_call: TRBJ1-2
d_call: -
clone_size: -
v_call: TRBV2

cdr3_aa: CASSPTRQPQHF
cdr3_nt: TGTGCCAGCAGTCCAACCCGGCAGCCCCAGCATTTT
j_call: TRBJ1-5
d_call: -
clone_size: -
v_call: TRBV2

cdr3_aa: CASSLDPPSGGARYEQYF
cdr3_nt: TGTGCCAGCAGCTTAGACCCCCCTAGCGGGGGGGCAAGGTACGAGCAGTACTTC
j_call: TRBJ2-7
d_call: TRBD2
clone_size: -
v_call: TRBV11-2

cdr3_aa: CASSLGGEQFF
cdr3_nt: TGTGCCAGCAGTTTAGGCGGTGAGCAGTTCTTC
j_call: TRBJ2-1
d_call: -
clone_size: -
v_call: TRBV28

cdr3_aa: CASSIIPGQLNQPQHF
cdr3_nt: TGTGCCAGTAGTATAATCCCTGGACAGCTCAATCAGCCCCAGCATTTT
j_call: TRBJ1-5
d_call: -
clone_size: -
v_call: TRBV19

cdr3_aa: CASSFAGREQYF
cdr3_nt: TGTGCCAGCAGTTTCGCAGGTCGCGAGCAGTACTTC
j_call: TRBJ2-7
d_call: -
clone_size: -
v_call: TRBV27

cdr3_aa: CASSLSTGGRPNYGYTF
cdr3_nt: TGTGCCAGCAGCTTATCAACAGGGGGCCGCCCTAACTATGGCTACACCTTC
j_call: TRBJ1-2
d_call: TRBD1
clone_size: -
v_call: TRBV13

cdr3_aa: CASSSRSLTGRHEAFF
cdr3_nt: TGTGCCAGCAGCTCCAGAAGCCTGACAGGGAGGCACGAAGCTTTCTTT
j_call: TRBJ1-1
d_call: TRBD1
clone_size: -
v_call: TRBV7-6

cdr3_aa: CSVEGGYSGNTIYF
cdr3_nt: TGCAGCGTTGAGGGGGGATATTCTGGAAACACCATATATTTT
j_call: TRBJ1-3
d_call: -
clone_size: -
v_call: TRBV29-1

cdr3_aa: CASSQESLAGGLYEQYF
cdr3_nt: TGCGCCAGCAGCCAAGAGTCCCTAGCGGGGGGCCTCTACGAGCAGTACTTC
j_call: TRBJ2-7
d_call: TRBD2
clone_size: once
v_call: TRBV4-1

cdr3_aa: CASSAMGLAGETQYF
cdr3_nt: TGTGCCAGCAGTGCGATGGGACTAGCGGGAGAGACGCAGTATTTT
j_call: TRBJ2-3
d_call: TRBD2
clone_size: -
v_call: TRBV2

cdr3_aa: CASANGEGSYEQYF
cdr3_nt: TGTGCCAGCGCGAATGGGGAGGGATCCTACGAGCAGTACTTC
j_call: TRBJ2-7
d_call: TRBD2
clone_size: once
v_call: TRBV19

cdr3_aa: CAWSAGTDQETQYF
cdr3_nt: TGTGCCTGGAGTGCAGGGACAGACCAAGAGACCCAGTACTTC
j_call: TRBJ2-5
d_call: TRBD1
clone_size: -
v_call: TRBV30